This is a list of T cell receptor beta chains from one sample in a study of identical twins. TCRdb passed the 5' RACE reads through MiXCR, listing each CDR3 protein once. In the table there are 450,000 or so distinct CDR3 sequences, 14% of which are singletons. These data also formed part of another study, on yellow fever vaccine responses in identical twins.

Specimen: CD4+ T cells sorted from blood. The receptors were gathered from a woman under 30 in good health. The CDR3 runs from the conserved cysteine through the conserved F or W. A D gene is named only where the DNA matches it firmly. Clone size is shown for a subset of rows, as once, few, many or a class of expanded clone.

CDR3 DNA,CDR3 protein,D gene,clone size,V gene,J gene
TGCGCCAGCAGCTCGGGACTGGGGGGTGAGCAGTTCTTC,CASSSGLGGEQFF,.,many,TRBV5-1,TRBJ2-1
TGTGCCAGCAGCTTAAGGCAGGGGGCCGAGAACGGGGAGCTGTTTTTT,CASSLRQGAENGELFF,TRBD1,.,TRBV11-2,TRBJ2-2
TGCGCCAGCAAGGGACAAGTTATGAACACTGAAGCTTTCTTT,CASKGQVMNTEAFF,.,few,TRBV5-1,TRBJ1-1
TGTGCCAGCAGTCTCACCCCCCGCGGGTGGGTGAGCTACGAGCAGTACTTC,CASSLTPRGWVSYEQYF,.,.,TRBV7-2,TRBJ2-7
TGTGCCAGCAGTATATACGACAGGGAGGTAGCTTTCTTT,CASSIYDREVAFF,TRBD1,few,TRBV12-3/TRBV12-4,TRBJ1-1
TGTGCCAGCAGGGACAGGTCTGGTGAAGCTTTCTTT,CASRDRSGEAFF,TRBD1,.,TRBV9,TRBJ1-1
TGCAGTGCTAGAGATGGAAACACCGGGGAGCTGTTTTTT,CSARDGNTGELFF,.,.,TRBV20-1,TRBJ2-2
TGTGCCAGCAGAGAAAGAACTTCGGAGACCCAGTACTTC,CASRERTSETQYF,.,few,TRBV14,TRBJ2-5
TGTGCCAGCAGTTCCGCCGGGACTGACTACGAGCAGTACTTC,CASSSAGTDYEQYF,.,.,TRBV6-2/TRBV6-3,TRBJ2-7
TGTGCCAGCAGAAACCCCGGGGTCGAGCAGTACTTC,CASRNPGVEQYF,.,many,TRBV6-6,TRBJ2-7
TGTGCCAGCAGCTTAACGGGACTAGCGGCCTTCACAGATACGCAGTATTTT,CASSLTGLAAFTDTQYF,TRBD2,few,TRBV11-2,TRBJ2-3
TGTGCCAGCAGCTTAGGATCGGGAACTCTGGAGCAGTACTTC,CASSLGSGTLEQYF,.,.,TRBV7-8,TRBJ2-7
TGTGCCAGCAGCCGCTCCCCCGGCACAGATACGCAGTATTTT,CASSRSPGTDTQYF,.,few,TRBV5-5,TRBJ2-3
TGTGCCTGGAGTCCGGAAGGAAACACCATATATTTT,CAWSPEGNTIYF,.,few,TRBV30,TRBJ1-3
TGTGCCAGCAGCCAACTACTAGCGGGGGGGCAGGATGAGCAGTTCTTC,CASSQLLAGGQDEQFF,TRBD2,.,TRBV5-8,TRBJ2-1